This T cell receptor beta chain was recovered during a study of T-cell memory formation after mild COVID-19. On the study more broadly: Across donors, TCR clusters were largely donor specific.

This clonotype was observed a handful of times. The antigen is undetermined. UMIs and sample barcodes were carried by the TCR alpha and TCR beta cDNA libraries that 5'RACE produced using constant-segment primers. Each CDR3 protein is one row after TCRdb ran MiXCR on the 5' RACE reads. The data contain 250,000 to 300,000 distinct CDR3 sequences, 15% to 20% of them seen just once; the ten biggest clones take up 22%. The germline CDR1 and CDR2 sequences are SGHRS and YFSETQ. V shed 3 bases and J 2 bases; nucleotides not matched to a gene: 8. The CDR3 runs to 15 residues. The study, taken as a whole, reports: For second-wave clones that peaked at day 37, SARS-CoV-2 specificity went unverified. Memory sampled before infection contained some responding clones, suggesting cross-reactive memory joined.

This TCR was recovered from a man aged 18 to 35 who had mild COVID-19 (a few samples of this study predate the infection). Cell type and time point are not known. The sample taken for sequencing was PBMCs or a T cell subset sorted from them (not recorded which). V gene TRBV5-1 combines with J gene TRBJ2-7, with 7 bases fitting TRBD1. CDR3 nucleotide sequence: TGCGCCAGCAGCTCCCTCCCAGACAGGGCCTACGAGCAGTACTTC. Residues: CASSSLPDRAYEQYF.